This T cell receptor beta chain was recorded in a study of PD-1 blockade in classical Hodgkin lymphoma. Overall study findings and caveats: Newly diagnosed patients were said to have less baseline TCR diversity than healthy donors did. Lower baseline TCR diversity marked trial partial responders and progressors.

As for this clone: Its matching antigen is unknown.

V shed 3 bases and J 4 bases; nucleotides not matched to a gene: 5. Germline V gene sequence: CDR1 LNHDA, CDR2 SQIVND (reference sequence). CDR3 length equals 14 residues. All patients relapsed after autologous stem cell transplantation, and brentuximab vedotin exposure varied. Magnetic negative selection of thawed PBMCs was the method by which CD4+ T cells were purified. Some clones are missing from TCRdb's copy, which holds only in-frame ones; the method was immunoSEQ multiplex PCR. The sample includes about 7,000 clones, 80% of them seen just once. The chain couples TRBV19 to TRBJ2-5, with TRBD1 matching over 7 bases. The receptor comes from a human donor with classical Hodgkin lymphoma. Material: CD4+ T cells from blood, obtained at baseline. CDR3: CASSIGQVGETQYF. CDR3 nucleotides: TGTGCCAGTAGTATCGGACAGGTGGGAGAGACCCAGTACTTC.